This T cell receptor beta chain appears in the sequencing data of a study of blood T cell repertoires in COVID-19. As for the study in general: There were acute and convalescent COVID-19 samples, and they came from the United States, Italy and Spain.

Clones were sequenced by immunoSEQ multiplex PCR, and TCRdb holds only the in-frame ones, with some missing. Of hundreds of thousands of clones listed, around nine tenths are singletons. The CDR3 runs to 14 residues. The V gene's germline CDR1 is SGHAT and CDR2 FQDESV (reference sequence). V lost 0 bases and J 9 bases, leaving 12 bases between the germline ends. The chain employs TRBV11-1 and TRBJ2-1, with D tentatively TRBD2 (7 bases). The sequencing sample was made of peripheral blood. The origin of this receptor is a woman in her fifties or sixties with COVID-19, enrolled during active disease. The CDR3 nucleotides read TGTGCCAGCAGCTTAGCTTCTGCGGGGGCTGAGCAGTTCTTC. Translation: CASSLASAGAEQFF.